This TCR beta chain was observed in a study of OX40 agonist ivuxolimab in advanced cancers. With regard to the full study: Ivuxolimab was a fully human IgG2 agonistic monoclonal antibody targeting the costimulatory receptor OX40 (CD134). Intravenous ivuxolimab was administered to patients every 2 weeks at six dose levels: 0.01, 0.1, 0.3, 1.5, 3 and 10 mg/kg. Of the approximately 50 patients in dose escalation, about 20 had hepatocellular carcinoma, approximately 15 had melanoma, 9 had renal cell carcinoma and 9 had head and neck cancer. In the dose-escalation cohort, more than 75% of patients were male, and the mean age was approximately 60 years, with a range of roughly 23 to 85. Prior anti-PD-1, anti-PD-L1 or anti-CTLA-4 therapy was permitted, and checkpoint inhibitors had been received by more than 35% of dose-escalation patients. Partial responses were achieved by three dose-escalation patients, of whom one had hepatocellular carcinoma and two had cutaneous melanoma. Peripheral TCRbeta sequencing aimed to test whether ivuxolimab altered TCR sequence diversity and caused clonal T-cell expansion. The monotherapy dose-escalation portion (N of about 57 patients) of the phase I ivuxolimab trial is reported in the paper.

Concerning this clone itself: The antigen this receptor binds is unknown. No much larger clone is present one base from it, and per-base qualities are unavailable.

To sequence the TCRbeta CDR3 region, genomic DNA was isolated from the sorted cells. The immunoSEQ Assay was used to sequence the TCRbeta CDR3 regions. The immuneACCESS repertoire file appears here via TCRdb, limited to in-frame rearrangements. These files lack a portion of the clones; in checked studies, under half of the deficit traces to unresolved V genes, and the cause of the others is not known. The sample table lists 70,000 or so clones, 80% to 95% of them with a count of one. 7.6% of the sample belongs to the ten largest clones. Results and caveats for the whole study, not just this receptor: Clonal expansion of both CD4+ and CD8+ blood T cells was observed from baseline to week 6 at doses 0.1 to 3.0 mg/kg. Which antigens the clonally expanded peripheral T cells were specific for was not determined. Low levels of normalized T-cell clonal expansion were also seen in some patients who did not respond. In the 0.1-3.0 mg/kg groups, partial responders were among the patients with the lowest normalized peripheral clonal expansion, particularly in CD8+ T cells. After ivuxolimab, CD8+ T cells had more expanded clones than CD4+ T cells on average.

The trial excluded patients who had a history of autoimmune disease or were on systemic immunosuppression. Peripheral blood for TCR sequencing was collected from all dose cohorts at baseline, on cycle 4 day 1, and on cycle 7 day 1. Samples were obtained from an open-label, multicenter, first-in-human phase I dose-escalation trial of ivuxolimab. Adults with locally advanced or metastatic melanoma, renal cell, hepatocellular, or head and neck squamous cell carcinoma were enrolled in the trial. CD4+ and CD8+ T cells were sorted separately from peripheral blood before TCR sequencing. From a lookup of the germline V gene, CDR1 and CDR2 are MNHEY and SVGAGI. The cysteine opens and the phenylalanine closes a CDR3 of 14 amino acids. Here the CDR3 DNA is all that survives: 42 bases in frame from base 1. A distance of 14 bases separates the germline ends of V and J, which lose 5 bases and 4 bases respectively.

The sequence links TRBV6-5 to TRBJ1-2; confidence is insufficient to name the D gene. The sample consisted of CD4+ or CD8+ T cells sorted from blood, taken in a trial of the OX40 agonist ivuxolimab. This clonotype was sampled from an adult with an advanced solid tumor such as melanoma, head and neck, liver or kidney cancer. The bases read TGTGCCAGCAGTAATCAAGCCAGGCTCTATGGCTACACCTTC. This codes for CASSNQARLYGYTF.